These 2 T cell receptor beta chains share one sample of origin, sequenced in a study of blood T cell repertoires in COVID-19. Method: immunoSEQ multiplex PCR; TCRdb's copy keeps in-frame clones and lacks some. The sample lists approximately 320,000 clones, 75% to 85% occurring once. Sequences were obtained from peripheral blood. The source of these receptors is a human donor in a cohort sampled during active COVID-19.

The chain couples TRBV12-3 or TRBV12-4 to TRBJ1-2, with TRBD1 as a possible D gene (6 bases). The CDR3 is made up of 12 amino acids. V lost 4 bases, J lost 8 bases, and 11 bases lay in between. CDR3 region: CASSSSGDGYTF. In nucleotides, the CDR3 is TGTGCCAGCAGTTCCTCAGGGGACGGCTACACCTTC.

V gene TRBV5-8 combines with J gene TRBJ2-2; D is possibly TRBD1 (6 bases). Per germline, CDR1 SGHTS and CDR2 YDEGEE. The length of the CDR3 is 18 residues. The V and J ends lost 2 bases and 3 bases respectively, with 20 bases between them. Here the CDR3 reads CASSFLIQGISDTGELFF. For the CDR3, the DNA is TGTGCCAGCAGCTTTTTGATCCAGGGGATTTCTGACACCGGGGAGCTGTTTTTT.